This section outlines one T cell receptor beta chain sequence together with its context. This receptor's antigen is unknown. No clone much larger than this one lies a single base away; base qualities are absent. This entry is derived from a study of shared clonotypes between healthy human individuals (TCRdb year 2020). In the study overall: The cohort included a few men and two women between 18 and 49 years of age. For each donor, CD4 naive and CD4 memory were each run on three plates, CD8 naive on two plates, and CD8 memory on one plate. Blood TCR repertoires of roughly 5 healthy adults were deeply sequenced to estimate repertoire size and the extent of clonotype sharing between individuals. To increase sequencing depth and limit assay-specific biases, different laboratories used diverse techniques to prepare libraries and sequence TCR repertoires. Per donor, leukapheresis produced somewhere between about 0.94 and 8.9 billion PBMCs.

Findings and caveats that apply to the study as a whole: Based on pairwise subsampling, the degree of clonotype sharing among donors was expected to be affected by sequencing depth. Sampling was restricted to blood, and TCR repertoires in tissue are likely to differ from TCR repertoires in blood. Even with the large sequencing depth, rarefaction of the sorted-subset datasets indicated that sequencing was incomplete. When several donors were compared, the shared fraction of clonotypes was about 5.2% for naive CD4, about 4% for naive CD8, about 2.4% for memory CD4, and 0.4% for memory CD8. The genetic and exposure-history diversity represented was limited by the small number of donors. Larger estimated clonotype richness was generally found for naive subsets than for memory subsets. Clonotypes shared by all four sorted-subset donors showed higher generation probabilities than non-shared clonotypes.

TCR CDR3 regions were amplified from genomic DNA by multiplex PCR using the deep immunoSEQ assay. For each cell subset, the extracted genomic DNA was distributed evenly across all wells of several immunoSEQ 96-well plates, and each plate served as one replicate. Each replicate PCR for sorted subsets received about 180 ng genomic DNA, equal to about 29,000 T cell genomes. Purified libraries were quantified with a Qubit 3.0 fluorometer, sized on a Bioanalyzer 2100, and re-quantified with the KAPA Library Quantification kit. A separate single-read 150-cycle Illumina NextSeq 550 flow cell was used to sequence each immunoSEQ 96-well plate. On the authors' methods: Because the immunoSEQ output included only junctional sequences and no quality scores, the filtering could not be the same as the filtering used for full-length reads. Sequences were annotated with PyIR, a Python wrapper for IgBLAST v1.9, and V/J genes and CDR3 were assigned using IMGT germline references. Any read was removed if the V/J assignment was weak (E-value above 1e-6), the CDR3 was missing, or the read contained stop codons, out-of-frame junctions, or ambiguous translated residues. V3J clonotypes were defined as sequences sharing an identical inferred V gene, J gene, and CDR3 amino acid sequence. Percentage overlap between repertoires was computed as shared unique clonotypes divided by the size of the smaller repertoire. Richness of each repertoire was evaluated using RTK rarefaction, the Chao1 estimator, and Recon v2.1 estimates of unobserved clonotypes. OLGA was used to compute generation probabilities for all TCRbeta clonotypes that the gDNA method yielded from a few donors. TCRdb obtained this table from immuneACCESS and retained in-frame rearrangements with V and J assigned. These tables miss some clones; where compared with another copy, unresolved V genes account for less than half of the shortfall, and the remainder is unexplained. V and J calls and clone size are copied from that table; D and trimming were computed from the DNA. This sample lists approximately 2.1 million clones; 85% to 95% were detected once. Of the sample, 0.39% falls within the top ten clones.

Donors were healthy HIV-negative adults with no recently reported acute infections or vaccinations. Every donor was a Caucasian adult living in Nashville, Tennessee, USA. Magnetic negative selection was used to enrich CD4+ T cells, after which naive cells were positively selected on CD45RA and the negative fraction became the memory subset. After blood collection by leukapheresis, PBMCs were isolated using Ficoll-Histopaque density gradient centrifugation and then cryopreserved in the vapor phase of liquid nitrogen. Analytical flow cytometry was used to check the purity and quantity of every magnetically sorted T cell population. From each sorted fraction, genomic DNA was isolated and quantified by UV absorbance on a Nanodrop 2000c. The CDR3 contains 16 residues, cysteine and phenylalanine counted. This entry keeps only the CDR3 DNA: 48 bases, framed from base 1. The germline V gene encodes CDR1 SGHRS and CDR2 YFSETQ. Trimming accounts for 1 base at V and 2 bases at J, while the number of junction bases matched to no gene is 8.

The chain links TRBV5-1 with TRBJ2-5; 7 central bases correspond to TRBD1. Sequenced input: naive CD4+ T cells from PBMCs. The cell subset or site label on this specimen signifies: CD45RA+ positively selected. The TCR originated in a man aged 18-30 years in good health. Some clones in this sample may be carry-over from other donors' samples. The bases read TGCGCCAGCAGCTTGCGGGTTAGGGGGCAGCAAGAGACCCAGTACTTC. It codes for CASSLRVRGQQETQYF.